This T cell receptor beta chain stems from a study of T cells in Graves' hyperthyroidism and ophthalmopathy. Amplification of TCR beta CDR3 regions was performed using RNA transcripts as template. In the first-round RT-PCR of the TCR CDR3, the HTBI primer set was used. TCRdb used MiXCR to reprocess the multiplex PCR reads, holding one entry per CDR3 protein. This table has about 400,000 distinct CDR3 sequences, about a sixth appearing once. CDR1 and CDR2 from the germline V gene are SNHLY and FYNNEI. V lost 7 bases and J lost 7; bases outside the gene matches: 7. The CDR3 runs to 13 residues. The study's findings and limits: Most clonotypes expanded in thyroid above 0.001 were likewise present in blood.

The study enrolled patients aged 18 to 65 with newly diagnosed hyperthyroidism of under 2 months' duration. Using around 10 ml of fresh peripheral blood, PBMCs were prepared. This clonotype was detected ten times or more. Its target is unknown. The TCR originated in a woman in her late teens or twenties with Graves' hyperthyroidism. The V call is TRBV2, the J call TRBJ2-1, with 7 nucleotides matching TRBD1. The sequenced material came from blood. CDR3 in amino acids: CASTPFRGNEQFF. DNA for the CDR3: TGTGCCAGCACCCCATTCAGGGGGAATGAGCAGTTCTTC.